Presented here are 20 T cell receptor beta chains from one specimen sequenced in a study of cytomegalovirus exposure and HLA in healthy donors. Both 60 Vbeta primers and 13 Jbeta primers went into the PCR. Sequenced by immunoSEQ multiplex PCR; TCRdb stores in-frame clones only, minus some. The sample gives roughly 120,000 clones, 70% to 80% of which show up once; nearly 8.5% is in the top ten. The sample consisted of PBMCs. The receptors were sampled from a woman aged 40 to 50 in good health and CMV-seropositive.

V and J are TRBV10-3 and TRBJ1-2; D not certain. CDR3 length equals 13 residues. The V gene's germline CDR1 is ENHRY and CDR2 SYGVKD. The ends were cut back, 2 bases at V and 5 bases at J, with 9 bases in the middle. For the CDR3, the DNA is TGTGCCATCAGTGAGCCTAGTAATTATGGCTACACCTTC. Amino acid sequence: CAISEPSNYGYTF.

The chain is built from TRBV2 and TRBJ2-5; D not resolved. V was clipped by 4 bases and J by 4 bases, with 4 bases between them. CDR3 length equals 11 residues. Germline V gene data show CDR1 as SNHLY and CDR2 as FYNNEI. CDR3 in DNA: TGTGCCAGCAGTGTCGTAGAGACCCAGTACTTC. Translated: CASSVVETQYF.

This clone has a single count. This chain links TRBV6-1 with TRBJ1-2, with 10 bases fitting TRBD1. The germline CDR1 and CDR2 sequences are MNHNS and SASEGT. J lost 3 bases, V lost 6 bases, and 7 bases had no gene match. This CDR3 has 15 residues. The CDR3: CASRPGQGSDYGYTF. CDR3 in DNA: TGTGCCAGCAGGCCGGGACAGGGGTCGGACTATGGCTACACCTTC.

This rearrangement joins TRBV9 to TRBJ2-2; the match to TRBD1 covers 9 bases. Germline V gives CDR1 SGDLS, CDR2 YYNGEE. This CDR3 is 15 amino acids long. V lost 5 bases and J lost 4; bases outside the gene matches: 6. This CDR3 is CASRAGTGSTGELFF. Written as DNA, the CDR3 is TGTGCCAGCAGGGCCGGGACAGGGAGCACCGGGGAGCTGTTTTTT.

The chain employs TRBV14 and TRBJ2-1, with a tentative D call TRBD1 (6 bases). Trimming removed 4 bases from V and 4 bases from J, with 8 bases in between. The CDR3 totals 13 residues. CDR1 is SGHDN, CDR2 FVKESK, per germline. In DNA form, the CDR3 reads TGTGCCAGCAGCCCAGACAGGTACAATGAGCAGTTCTTC. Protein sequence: CASSPDRYNEQFF.

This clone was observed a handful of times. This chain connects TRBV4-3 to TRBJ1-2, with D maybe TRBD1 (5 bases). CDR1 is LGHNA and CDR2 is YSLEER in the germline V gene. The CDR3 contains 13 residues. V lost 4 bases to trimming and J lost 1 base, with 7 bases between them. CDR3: CASSLGVNYGYTF. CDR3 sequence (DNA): TGCGCCAGCAGCCTAGGGGTTAACTATGGCTACACCTTC.

CDR3 sequence reads: CASSYLVEQFF. CDR3 coding DNA: TGTGCCAGCAGTTATTTAGTTGAGCAGTTCTTC. This chain connects TRBV6-6 to TRBJ2-1; D not certain. CDR1 and CDR2 from the germline V gene are MNHNY and SVGAGI (reference sequence). This CDR3 comprises 11 residues. Trimming removed 3 bases from V and 9 bases from J, with 6 bases in between.

The DNA of the CDR3 is TGTGCCAGCAGTTATGGGCGGCGGGAGCGCTATGGCTACACCTTC. Residues: CASSYGRRERYGYTF. V and J are TRBV6-5 and TRBJ1-2, with D unresolved. This CDR3 has 15 residues. Germline CDR1 and CDR2: MNHEY and SVGAGI. Between the trimmed V and J ends, which lost 3 bases and 4 bases, there was a span of 15 bases.

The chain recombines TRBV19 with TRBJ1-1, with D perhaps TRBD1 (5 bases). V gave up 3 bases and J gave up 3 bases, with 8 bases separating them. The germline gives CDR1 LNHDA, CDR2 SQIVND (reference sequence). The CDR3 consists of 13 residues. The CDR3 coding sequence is TGTGCCAGTAGTATTCAGGGATACACTGAAGCTTTCTTT. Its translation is CASSIQGYTEAFF.

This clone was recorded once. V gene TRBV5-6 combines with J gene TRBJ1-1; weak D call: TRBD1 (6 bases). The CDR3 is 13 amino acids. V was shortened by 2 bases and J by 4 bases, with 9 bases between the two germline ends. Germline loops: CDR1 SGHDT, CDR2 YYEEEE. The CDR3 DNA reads TGTGCCAGCAGCTTTGCCAGGGGCACTGAAGCTTTCTTT. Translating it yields CASSFARGTEAFF.

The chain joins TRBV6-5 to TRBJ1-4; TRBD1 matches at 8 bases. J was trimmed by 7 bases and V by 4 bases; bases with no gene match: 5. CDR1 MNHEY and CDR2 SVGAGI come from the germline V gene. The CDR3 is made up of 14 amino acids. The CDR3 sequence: CASSWTGHLEKLFF. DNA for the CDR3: TGTGCCAGCAGTTGGACAGGGCACCTTGAAAAACTGTTTTTT.

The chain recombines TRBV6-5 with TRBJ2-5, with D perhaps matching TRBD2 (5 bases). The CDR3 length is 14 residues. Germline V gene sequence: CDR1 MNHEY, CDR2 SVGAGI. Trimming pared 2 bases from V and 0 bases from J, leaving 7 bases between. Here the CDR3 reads CASSYNGDQETQYF. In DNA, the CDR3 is TGTGCCAGCAGTTACAACGGGGACCAAGAGACCCAGTACTTC.

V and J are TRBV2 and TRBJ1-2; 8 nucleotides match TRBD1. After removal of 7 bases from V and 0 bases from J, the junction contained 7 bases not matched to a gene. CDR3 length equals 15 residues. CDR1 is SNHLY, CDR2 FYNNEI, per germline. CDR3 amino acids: CASNPDRGANYGYTF. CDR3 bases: TGTGCCAGCAATCCCGACAGGGGAGCTAACTATGGCTACACCTTC.

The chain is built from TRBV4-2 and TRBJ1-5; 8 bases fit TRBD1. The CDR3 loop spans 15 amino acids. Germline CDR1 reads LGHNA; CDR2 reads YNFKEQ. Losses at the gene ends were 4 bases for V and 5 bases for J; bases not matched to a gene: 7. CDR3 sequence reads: CASSPWTGQDQPQHF. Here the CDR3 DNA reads TGTGCCAGCAGCCCGTGGACAGGGCAGGATCAGCCCCAGCATTTT.

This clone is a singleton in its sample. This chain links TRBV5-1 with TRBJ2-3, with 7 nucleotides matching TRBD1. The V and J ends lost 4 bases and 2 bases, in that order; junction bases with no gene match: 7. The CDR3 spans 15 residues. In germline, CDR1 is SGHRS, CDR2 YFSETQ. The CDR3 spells CASSPRDSHTDTQYF. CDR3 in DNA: TGCGCCAGCAGCCCCCGGGACAGTCACACAGATACGCAGTATTTT.

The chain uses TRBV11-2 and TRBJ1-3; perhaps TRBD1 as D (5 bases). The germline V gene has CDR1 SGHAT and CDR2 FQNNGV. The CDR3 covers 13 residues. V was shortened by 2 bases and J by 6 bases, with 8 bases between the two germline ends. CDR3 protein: CASSLPGINTIYF. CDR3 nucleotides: TGTGCCAGCAGCTTACCAGGGATAAACACCATATATTTT.

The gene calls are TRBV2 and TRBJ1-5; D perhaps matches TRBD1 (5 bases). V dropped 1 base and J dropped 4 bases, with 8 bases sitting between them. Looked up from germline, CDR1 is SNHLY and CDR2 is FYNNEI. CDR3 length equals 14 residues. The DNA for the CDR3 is TGTGCCAGCAGTGAAGTTGGGGGGAATCAGCCCCAGCATTTT. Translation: CASSEVGGNQPQHF.

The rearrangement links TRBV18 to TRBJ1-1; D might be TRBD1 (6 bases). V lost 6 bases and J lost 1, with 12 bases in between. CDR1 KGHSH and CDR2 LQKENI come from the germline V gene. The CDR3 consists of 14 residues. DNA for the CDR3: TGTGCCAGCTCTTTCTTGGGACAGAACACTGAAGCTTTCTTT. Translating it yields CASSFLGQNTEAFF. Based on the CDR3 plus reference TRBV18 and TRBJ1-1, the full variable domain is NAGVMQNPRHLVRRRGQEARLRCSPMKGHSHVYWYRQLPEEGLKFMVYLQKENIIDESGMPKERFSAEFPKEGPSILRIQQVVRGDSAAYFCASSFLGQNTEAFFGQGTRLTVV.

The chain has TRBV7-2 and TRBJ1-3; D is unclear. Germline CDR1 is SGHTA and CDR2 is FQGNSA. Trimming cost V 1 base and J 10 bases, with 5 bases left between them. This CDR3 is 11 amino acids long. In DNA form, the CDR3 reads TGTGCCAGCAGCTTAGATCGTACCATATATTTT. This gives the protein CASSLDRTIYF.

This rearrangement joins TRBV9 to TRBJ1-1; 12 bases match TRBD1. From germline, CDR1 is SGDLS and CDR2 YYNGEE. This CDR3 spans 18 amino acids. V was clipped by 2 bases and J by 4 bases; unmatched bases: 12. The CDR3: CASSVPGQGARCGTEAFF. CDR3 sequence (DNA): TGTGCCAGCAGCGTCCCGGGACAGGGGGCTCGGTGTGGCACTGAAGCTTTCTTT. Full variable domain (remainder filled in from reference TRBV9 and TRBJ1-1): DSGVTQTPKHLITATGQRVTLRCSPRSGDLSVYWYQQSLDQGLQFLIQYYNGEERAKGNILERFSAQQFPDLHSELNLSSLELGDSALYFCASSVPGQGARCGTEAFFGQGTRLTVV.